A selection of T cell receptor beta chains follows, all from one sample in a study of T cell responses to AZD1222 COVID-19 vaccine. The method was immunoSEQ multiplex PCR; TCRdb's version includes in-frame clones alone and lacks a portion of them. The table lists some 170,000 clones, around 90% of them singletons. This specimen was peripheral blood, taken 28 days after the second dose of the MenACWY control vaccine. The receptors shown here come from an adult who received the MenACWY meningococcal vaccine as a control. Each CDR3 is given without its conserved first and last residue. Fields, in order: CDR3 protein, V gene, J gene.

ASSLSAGNTEAF	TRBV7-2	TRBJ1-1
ASSPTGDTQY	TRBV9	TRBJ2-3
ASTLREYTDTQY	TRBV3-1/TRBV3-2	TRBJ2-3
ASSQSEEAMTEAF	TRBV23-1	TRBJ1-1
ASSIRHVTDTQY	TRBV19	TRBJ2-3
SVEVSSGNTIY	TRBV29-1	TRBJ1-3
ASSKISYNEQF	TRBV28	TRBJ2-1
ASSRPNRQGPQETQY	TRBV5-4	TRBJ2-5
ASSSPRDRAEETQY	TRBV5-1	TRBJ2-5
ASSLVGSSEYEQY	TRBV7-2	TRBJ2-7
ASSLQGGTEAF	TRBV5-1	TRBJ1-1
ASSLSIQGRAKNIQY	TRBV5-1	TRBJ2-4
ASGGNEQF	TRBV9	TRBJ2-1
SARRDPAYNEQF	TRBV29-1	TRBJ2-1
ASSGAGPISNEQF	TRBV18	TRBJ2-1
ASKTRTGSEDTQY	TRBV5-1	TRBJ2-3
ASSSRVGEKLF	TRBV7-7	TRBJ1-4
ASSQGGTDTQY	TRBV10-1	TRBJ2-3
ASSLRDRWNNEQF	TRBV3-1/TRBV3-2	TRBJ2-1
ASSLGGLNQPQH	TRBV27	TRBJ1-5
ASSLVIGELF	TRBV5-6	TRBJ2-2
SVEKGRVAGGYT	TRBV29-1	TRBJ1-2